This TCR beta chain was sequenced during a study of monozygotic twins with inflammatory bowel disease. Points from the study as a whole: There were differing immunosuppressive treatments, which may have added variability to patient repertoires. The analysis failed to separate different T cell subtypes.

A word on this clonotype: Antigen specificity is unknown.

With eight separate reactions per sample, the authors made cDNA. The unique tags termed UMIs, each holding a 6-nucleotide sample barcode, were added by means of template switching. TCRdb reprocessed the 5' RACE reads, with one entry per CDR3 protein and no DNA. Its clone listing holds around 450,000 distinct CDR3 sequences. The CDR3 length is 16 residues. The chain joins TRBV12-3 or TRBV12-4 to TRBJ2-1; TCRdb designates TRBD2, a call that cannot be tested without DNA. Sequencing used blood. The sequence was collected from a human donor with ulcerative colitis or Crohn's disease, or a healthy co-twin of an affected twin (not recorded which). This chain's CDR3 is CASRDSGSGSYNEQFF.